A single T cell receptor (beta chain) is shown here with its context. What it binds is not known. The junction departs from the called germline gene at one end, perhaps through a read error. TCRdb keeps only in-frame clones here, not all; method: immunoSEQ multiplex PCR. The sample lists 100,000 to 150,000 clones, roughly 87% seen once, with 4.4% in the top ten. The data were taken from a study of T cell responses to AZD1222 COVID-19 vaccine. Study-level points and caveats: Sampled repertoires all dated from after the peak T cell response. Among the donors, most were white British and more were female, and clonal diversity was possibly underestimated.

Germline V gives CDR1 ENHRY, CDR2 SYGVKD. CDR3 length: 17 residues. The V call is TRBV10-3, the J call TRBJ1-5; tentative D call: TRBD1 (5 bases). The sequencing here drew on peripheral blood, taken on day 0 of MenACWY control vaccination. This clonotype originated in an adult in good health. The CDR3 sequence: CAICESAGPGGGQPQHF. The CDR3 DNA reads TGTGCCATCTGTGAGTCGGCCGGGCCCGGGGGGGGTCAGCCCCAGCATTTT.